The present TCR beta chain was sequenced within a study of blood T cells in healthy people across ages. PCR was performed a second time for roughly 7 to 11 cycles using a sample-barcoded 5' primer and a J-beta primer mix. TCRdb reanalysed the 5' RACE reads using MiXCR and keeps one entry per CDR3 protein. The sample holds some 1.6 million distinct CDR3 sequences, around 35% seen once. Material: blood. The TCR comes from a woman aged 30 to 39 in good health.

The CDR3, as DNA: TGCAGTGCTGAGGGCCCATCGACAGGGGACACTGAAGCTTTCTTT. Translation: CSAEGPSTGDTEAFF. This chain joins TRBV20-1 and TRBJ1-1, with 8 nucleotides matching TRBD1. CDR3 length equals 15 residues. CDR1 is DFQATT, CDR2 SNEGSKA, per germline (reference sequence). The junction had 11 bases not matched to a gene; V was cut back by 5 bases and J by 3 bases.